The 15 T cell receptor beta chains given below trace back to one sample, sequenced in a study of T cells in Graves' hyperthyroidism and ophthalmopathy. It was RNA transcripts that yielded the amplified TCR beta CDR3 regions. When the TCR CDR3 underwent first-round RT-PCR, the HTBI primer set was used. TCRdb used MiXCR to reprocess the multiplex PCR reads, holding one entry per CDR3 protein. The sample consists of 300,000 to 500,000 distinct CDR3 sequences, more than 12% of them appearing once. The sample comprised blood. The receptor set was obtained from a middle-aged man with Graves' ophthalmopathy.

At least ten counts were recorded for this clonotype. The rearrangement uses TRBV28 and TRBJ2-7; D is uncertain. Trimming took off 5 bases at V and 0 bases at J, with 8 bases between the two ends. The CDR3 covers 13 residues. Germline V gene data show CDR1 as MDHEN and CDR2 as SYDVKM. CDR3 loop: CASSGLSSYEQYF. The CDR3 nucleotides are TGTGCCAGCAGTGGCCTCAGCTCCTACGAGCAGTACTTC.

This clonotype was recorded a few times. Here the CDR3 DNA reads TGTGCCAGCAAGGACAGGGCCGTTAATTCACCCCTCCACTTT. Translating it yields CASKDRAVNSPLHF. The chain couples TRBV14 to TRBJ1-6, with 8 positions matching TRBD1. Trimming removed 7 bases from V and 6 bases from J; junction bases left unmatched: 5. Germline values: CDR1 SGHDN, CDR2 FVKESK. This CDR3 is built from 14 residues.

This clonotype was detected a few times. CDR3 region: CASSIGTAKNIQYF. Here the CDR3 DNA reads TGTGCCAGTAGTATCGGAACTGCCAAAAACATTCAGTACTTC. The chain combines TRBV19 with TRBJ2-4; the D is unclear. In germline, CDR1 is LNHDA, CDR2 SQIVND (reference sequence). The length of the CDR3 is 14 residues. The V gene lost 3 bases and the J gene lost 1 base, with 7 bases spanning the gap. The complete variable domain, with remaining parts taken from reference TRBV19 and TRBJ2-4, reads DGGITQSPKYLFRKEGQNVTLSCEQNLNHDAMYWYRQDPGQGLRLIYYSQIVNDFQKGDIAEGYSVSREKKESFPLTVTSAQKNPTAFYLCASSIGTAKNIQYFGAGTRLSVL.

There are a few counts of this clonotype. A much larger clone differs by one base, so this may be a read error. This rearrangement joins TRBV11-2 to TRBJ2-3, with TRBD2 matching 10 bases. Germline V CDR1 and CDR2: SGHAT, FQNNGV. V shed 6 bases and J 1 base; nucleotides not matched to a gene: 1. The CDR3 totals 14 residues. The CDR3 spells CASRGTSGTDTQYF. CDR3 coding DNA: TGTGCCAGCAGAGGGACTAGCGGCACAGATACGCAGTATTTT.

At least ten counts were recorded for this clonotype. This chain links TRBV12-3 or TRBV12-4 with TRBJ2-7; 13 bases match TRBD2. The CDR3 has 16 amino acids. The ends lost 6 bases at V and 8 bases at J; junction bases unmatched: 13. The CDR3 DNA reads TGTGCCAGCAGCCTTATCACTAGCGGGAGGGGGAAAAAGCAGTACTTC. It encodes CASSLITSGRGKKQYF.

This clonotype was observed at least ten times. The chain couples TRBV20-1 to TRBJ2-3, with 10 bases aligning to TRBD2. Per the germline V gene, CDR1 is DFQATT and CDR2 is SNEGSKA (reference sequence). The CDR3 is 15 residues long. V was pared by 6 bases and J by 5 bases, with 11 bases of the junction left unmatched. The chain's CDR3 is CSATKREGRLDTQYF. The DNA for the CDR3 is TGCAGTGCAACAAAGCGGGAGGGCCGGTTAGATACGCAGTATTTT.

This clonotype has a count of ten or more. The chain employs TRBV20-1 and TRBJ2-1, with D uncertain. The CDR3 covers 14 residues. Trimming took off 3 bases at V and 7 bases at J, with 16 bases between the two ends. CDR1 DFQATT and CDR2 SNEGSKA come from the germline V gene (reference sequence). The CDR3 is CSASPPSTRNEQFF. CDR3 bases: TGCAGTGCTAGCCCACCTTCGACGAGAAATGAGCAGTTCTTC.

This clonotype was observed many times. The chain uses TRBV9 and TRBJ2-1; TRBD1 is a possible D gene (6 bases). Between the trimmed V and J ends, which lost 3 bases and 8 bases, there was a span of 9 bases. CDR1 and CDR2 from the germline V gene are SGDLS and YYNGEE. The CDR3 sequence is 12 residues long. The CDR3 DNA reads as TGTGCCAGCAGCGAGGACAGCTATGAGCAGTTCTTC. Amino acids: CASSEDSYEQFF.

The CDR3 DNA reads as TGTGCCAGCAGCTCGACTAGCGGGAGGCGTGAGACCCAGTACTTC. It is translated as CASSSTSGRRETQYF. This rearrangement joins TRBV12-3 or TRBV12-4 to TRBJ2-5; the match to TRBD2 covers 13 bases. The CDR3 consists of 15 residues. The V and J ends lost 6 bases and 5 bases, in that order; junction bases with no gene match: 6.

The V and J genes are TRBV7-3 and TRBJ1-2, with 8 positions matching TRBD1. Germline trimming cut 2 bases from V and 7 bases from J; bases unmatched to any gene: 6. The CDR3 is 14 amino acids. Germline V gives CDR1 SGHTA, CDR2 FQGTGA. The CDR3 loop reads CASSLSGTGSGYTF. The CDR3 nucleotides are TGTGCCAGCAGCTTATCGGGGACAGGCTCTGGCTACACCTTC.

The rearrangement links TRBV7-9 to TRBJ1-1; the match to TRBD1 covers 10 bases. The CDR3 sequence is 14 residues long. V dropped 9 bases and J dropped 3; count of bases not matched to a gene: 7. Per germline, CDR1 SEHNR and CDR2 FQNEAQ (reference sequence). CDR3 amino acids: CASSPGTGDTEAFF. As DNA, the CDR3 is TGTGCCAGTAGCCCAGGGACAGGGGACACTGAAGCTTTCTTT.

The sample holds many counts of this clonotype. The V and J genes are TRBV20-1 and TRBJ1-2; TRBD1 might be the D (6 bases). From germline, CDR1 is DFQATT and CDR2 SNEGSKA (reference sequence). The CDR3 is 13 residues long. With 7 bases removed from V and 2 bases from J, the gap between germline ends came to 14 bases. The CDR3 region is CSVPDRLNYGYTF. Written as DNA, the CDR3 is TGCAGTGTCCCGGACAGATTAAACTATGGCTACACCTTC.

This rearrangement joins TRBV18 to TRBJ2-2, with D unclear. The V end lost 0 bases, the J end lost 5 bases, and 16 bases lay between the germline ends. The germline CDR1 and CDR2 sequences are KGHSH and LQKENI. The CDR3 has 17 residues. The CDR3 spells CASSPPGTSAHTGELFF. The CDR3 DNA is TGTGCCAGCTCACCACCGGGCACCTCCGCTCATACCGGGGAGCTGTTTTTT.

This rearrangement joins TRBV19 to TRBJ2-1; TRBD2 is a possible D gene (5 bases). The CDR3 is made up of 13 amino acids. Trimming took 5 bases from V and 8 from J, leaving 13 bases between them. Germline assignment: CDR1 LNHDA and CDR2 SQIVND (reference sequence). CDR3 sequence: CASSLTERYEQFF. The CDR3 DNA is TGTGCCAGTAGTTTGACGGAGCGGTATGAGCAGTTCTTC. Looking up the rest from reference TRBV19 and TRBJ2-1 gives the full variable domain: DGGITQSPKYLFRKEGQNVTLSCEQNLNHDAMYWYRQDPGQGLRLIYYSQIVNDFQKGDIAEGYSVSREKKESFPLTVTSAQKNPTAFYLCASSLTERYEQFFGPGTRLTVL.

This clonotype occurred many times. The chain uses TRBV29-1 and TRBJ1-5, with D unresolved. V lost 3 bases and J lost 3, with 9 bases in between. The CDR3 is 13 amino acids. Germline loops: CDR1 SQVTM, CDR2 ANQGSEA. The CDR3 loop is CSVDLGINQPQHF. CDR3 in DNA: TGCAGCGTTGACCTTGGAATCAATCAGCCCCAGCATTTT.